The T cell receptor beta chain under discussion was sequenced for a study of technical replicates of blood from four donors. Sequencing was performed with immunoSEQ multiplex PCR; in TCRdb, only in-frame clones are kept and a portion is missing. Of some 68,000 clones in the sample, around 95% were seen once. Germline lookup yields CDR1 SNHLY and CDR2 FYNNEI. Trimming removed 7 bases from V and 7 bases from J, with 14 bases in between. The CDR3 has 14 amino acids. Sequenced input: T cells isolated from PBMCs. The V call is TRBV2, the J call TRBJ1-6; the D gene is possibly TRBD1 (6 bases). This sequence originates from a human donor in good health. The CDR3 spells CASTADSPNSPLHF. CDR3 DNA: TGTGCCAGCACCGCGGACAGCCCCAATTCACCCCTCCACTTT.